The rows below give T cell receptor beta chains drawn from one sample of a study of blood T cell repertoires in COVID-19. The data were produced by immunoSEQ multiplex PCR, yet TCRdb's version contains in-frame clones alone and is incomplete. Among around 81,000 clones, about four fifths were seen once, and the ten largest hold 6.5% to 8%. Sample: peripheral blood. The receptors originated from a human donor in a cohort sampled during active COVID-19. Both conserved end residues are part of each CDR3. The D gene is left open where the match is weak. Clone size is not always given. Where it is, it says once, few, many or a class for expanded clones.

v_call	clone_size	j_call	d_call	cdr3_aa	cdr3_nt
TRBV7-9	-	TRBJ1-1	TRBD1	CASRGTGTGLEAFF	TGTGCCAGCAGGGGGACCGGGACAGGTCTTGAAGCTTTCTTT
TRBV5-6	-	TRBJ2-2	TRBD2	CASSGVGLADTGELFF	TGTGCCAGCAGCGGGGTGGGACTAGCAGACACCGGGGAGCTGTTTTTT
TRBV7-9	-	TRBJ1-6	-	CASSLTGSDSPLHF	TGTGCCAGCAGCTTAACGGGGAGCGATTCACCCCTCCACTTT
TRBV5-8	-	TRBJ2-6	-	CASGPRGTGANVLTF	TGTGCCAGCGGCCCCCGAGGGACTGGGGCCAACGTCCTGACTTTC
TRBV7-3	few	TRBJ1-1	TRBD1	CASSHGGTGGTEAFF	TGTGCCAGCTCCCACGGGGGGACAGGGGGCACTGAAGCTTTCTTT
TRBV2	-	TRBJ1-1	TRBD1	CASSEVRQGEAFF	TGTGCCAGCAGTGAAGTACGACAGGGTGAAGCTTTCTTT
TRBV7-2	-	TRBJ2-7	-	CASSTRQPPYEQYF	TGTGCCAGCAGCACCAGACAGCCCCCCTACGAGCAGTACTTC
TRBV7-9	-	TRBJ2-7	-	CASSLAGDTYEQYF	TGTGCCAGCAGCTTGGCCGGGGACACCTACGAGCAGTACTTC
TRBV5-1	-	TRBJ1-6	-	CASSLDFNSPLHF	TGCGCCAGCAGCTTGGACTTTAATTCACCCCTCCACTTT
TRBV27	-	TRBJ2-5	TRBD2	CASGLGRVQETQYF	TGTGCCAGCGGGTTAGGGAGGGTCCAAGAGACCCAGTACTTC
TRBV30	once	TRBJ1-1	-	CAWLRGQDTEAFF	TGTGCCTGGCTCAGGGGCCAGGACACTGAAGCTTTCTTT
TRBV5-4	-	TRBJ2-7	TRBD2	CASSLNPSGSYEQYF	TGTGCCAGCAGCTTAAACCCTAGCGGCTCCTACGAGCAGTACTTC
TRBV11-2	-	TRBJ1-1	-	CASRPDRGVEAFF	TGTGCCAGCAGACCCGACCGGGGGGTTGAAGCTTTCTTT
TRBV6-5	-	TRBJ2-7	-	CASSKRGSSSYEQYF	TGTGCCAGCAGCAAAAGGGGGAGCTCCTCCTACGAGCAGTACTTC
TRBV2	-	TRBJ1-6	TRBD1	CASRDRQGARNSPLHF	TGTGCCAGCAGGGATCGACAGGGGGCGAGAAATTCACCCCTCCACTTT
TRBV18	-	TRBJ2-2	-	CASSPDTNTGELFF	TGTGCCAGCTCACCGGACACGAACACCGGGGAGCTGTTTTTT
TRBV7-2	few	TRBJ1-5	-	CASSREAQPQHF	TGTGCCAGCAGCCGAGAGGCGCAGCCCCAGCATTTT
TRBV4-1	-	TRBJ2-7	-	CASSPVQGYEQYF	TGCGCCAGCAGCCCAGTGCAGGGGTACGAGCAGTACTTC
TRBV9	-	TRBJ1-3	-	CASSNGGPGNTIYF	TGTGCCAGCAGCAATGGAGGACCTGGAAACACCATATATTTT
TRBV19	-	TRBJ2-7	-	CASSNTNTYEQYF	TGTGCCAGTAGTAACACTAACACCTACGAGCAGTACTTC
TRBV7-2	-	TRBJ2-7	TRBD1	CASSLREDRDEQYF	TGTGCCAGCAGCTTGCGTGAGGACAGGGACGAGCAGTACTTC
TRBV7-9	-	TRBJ1-4	-	CASRPGLTNEKLFF	TGTGCCAGCAGACCAGGGTTAACTAATGAAAAACTGTTTTTT
TRBV7-2	-	TRBJ2-1	-	CASSSGVHEQFF	TGTGCCAGCAGTTCAGGGGTTCATGAGCAGTTCTTC
TRBV28	-	TRBJ1-5	TRBD1	CASRALQGVSNQPQHF	TGTGCCAGCAGGGCCCTACAGGGGGTTAGCAATCAGCCCCAGCATTTT
TRBV5-1	once	TRBJ2-1	TRBD2	CASSLGNLAAPGNEQFF	TGCGCCAGCAGCTTGGGAAATCTAGCGGCCCCCGGGAATGAGCAGTTCTTC
TRBV5-1	-	TRBJ2-7	-	CASRLGANYEQYF	TGCGCCAGCAGGTTGGGGGCAAACTACGAGCAGTACTTC
TRBV25-1	-	TRBJ1-2	-	CASSEGGGGYTF	TGTGCCAGCAGTGAAGGGGGAGGGGGCTACACCTTC
TRBV7-8	-	TRBJ2-5	-	CASSGSGAGETQYF	TGTGCCAGCTCGGGGAGTGGGGCGGGGGAGACCCAGTACTTC
TRBV10-1	-	TRBJ1-2	TRBD1	CAIEFATGKIGYTF	TGCGCCATCGAATTTGCGACAGGGAAAATCGGCTACACCTTC
TRBV3-1/TRBV3-2	-	TRBJ2-7	TRBD2	CASSQGGGSSYEQYF	TGTGCCAGCAGCCAAGGGGGAGGGAGCTCCTACGAGCAGTACTTC
TRBV29-1	-	TRBJ1-2	-	CSVESPGDGYTF	TGCAGCGTTGAATCCCCGGGGGATGGCTACACCTTC
TRBV7-2	-	TRBJ1-6	-	CASSHVESNSPLHF	TGTGCCAGCAGCCACGTCGAGAGTAATTCACCCCTCCACTTT
TRBV10-3	few	TRBJ2-1	TRBD2	CATQLAGGSYNEQFF	TGTGCCACCCAGCTAGCGGGGGGCTCCTACAATGAGCAGTTCTTC
TRBV9	-	TRBJ2-7	-	CASSSPGGGPHEQYF	TGTGCCAGCAGCTCCCCGGGGGGCGGACCCCACGAGCAGTACTTC
TRBV10-3	-	TRBJ1-1	-	CAISESRGQSVPEAFF	TGTGCCATCAGTGAGAGTAGAGGACAGTCTGTCCCCGAAGCTTTCTTT
TRBV9	-	TRBJ1-3	TRBD1	CASRGTGGSGNTIYF	TGTGCCAGCAGGGGGACAGGGGGTTCTGGAAACACCATATATTTT
TRBV5-1	once	TRBJ1-4	TRBD1	CASSPGQGEEKLFF	TGCGCCAGCAGCCCGGGACAGGGGGAGGAAAAACTGTTTTTT
TRBV6-2/TRBV6-3	once	TRBJ2-1	TRBD2	CASSWTSGGAGNEQFF	TGTGCCAGCAGCTGGACTAGCGGGGGGGCGGGCAATGAGCAGTTCTTC
TRBV6-1	-	TRBJ1-6	-	CASSEFGVNSPLHF	TGTGCCAGCAGTGAATTTGGAGTCAATTCACCCCTCCACTTT
TRBV19	once	TRBJ1-2	-	CASIGQPYGYTF	TGTGCGTCAATCGGACAGCCCTATGGCTACACCTTC
TRBV11-2	-	TRBJ2-1	TRBD2	CASSSLLAGDRYEQFF	TGTGCCAGCAGCTCCTTACTAGCGGGGGACCGGTATGAGCAGTTCTTC
TRBV18	-	TRBJ2-7	-	CASSPEGSGLEYF	TGTGCCAGCTCACCAGAGGGAAGCGGGTTGGAGTACTTC
TRBV5-1	-	TRBJ1-2	TRBD1	CASSLNDRENTF	TGCGCCAGCAGCTTAAACGACAGGGAGAACACCTTC
TRBV4-1	-	TRBJ1-4	-	CASSQGPDSNEKLFF	TGCGCCAGCAGCCAAGGGCCAGATTCTAATGAAAAACTGTTTTTT
TRBV6-5	-	TRBJ1-1	TRBD1	CASRARDRVNTEAFF	TGTGCCAGCAGGGCGCGGGACAGGGTAAACACTGAAGCTTTCTTT
TRBV4-3	-	TRBJ2-7	-	CASSQVRGSSYEQYF	TGCGCCAGCAGCCAAGTGAGGGGGAGCTCCTACGAGCAGTACTTC
TRBV10-3	-	TRBJ1-2	-	CAISESLPGQANYGYTF	TGTGCCATCAGTGAGTCACTCCCTGGACAAGCAAACTATGGCTACACCTTC
TRBV7-2	-	TRBJ2-2	-	CASSLTGNTGELFF	TGTGCCAGCAGCTTGACGGGGAACACCGGGGAGCTGTTTTTT
TRBV3-1/TRBV3-2	-	TRBJ1-1	-	CASSPGTEAFF	TGTGCCAGCAGCCCCGGCACTGAAGCTTTCTTT
TRBV7-2	once	TRBJ2-7	-	CASSLVQGGEQYF	TGTGCCAGCAGCTTAGTTCAGGGGGGCGAGCAGTACTTC
TRBV7-7	-	TRBJ1-2	TRBD1	CASSLGGQGQPNYGYTF	TGTGCTAGCAGCTTAGGGGGGCAGGGACAGCCTAACTATGGCTACACCTTC
TRBV12-3/TRBV12-4	-	TRBJ1-2	-	CASSLNRALSF	TGTGCCAGCAGTTTAAACAGGGCCCTTAGTTTC
TRBV7-9	-	TRBJ1-2	-	CASSLEIENYGYTF	TGTGCCAGCAGCTTAGAAATCGAGAACTATGGCTACACCTTC